These 10 T cell receptor beta chains were all obtained from the same sample, sequenced in a study of OX40 agonist ivuxolimab in advanced cancers. Clones were read by immunoSEQ multiplex PCR, and TCRdb kept only the in-frame ones, dropping some. The repertoire consists of some 20,000 clones, with about 88% occurring once and the leading ten covering more than 13%. The input for sequencing was CD4+ or CD8+ T cells sorted from blood, taken in a trial of the OX40 agonist ivuxolimab. These receptors originate from an adult with an advanced solid tumor such as melanoma, head and neck, liver or kidney cancer.

The chain joins TRBV6-5 to TRBJ2-3; TRBD1 aligns across 7 bases. With V trimmed by 6 bases and J by 3 bases, 9 bases remained unmatched. The CDR3 consists of 15 residues. CDR1 is MNHEY, CDR2 SVGAGI, per germline. This chain's CDR3 is CASSYRGPGTDTQYF. CDR3 sequence (DNA): TGTGCCAGCAGCTACAGGGGCCCGGGGACAGATACGCAGTATTTT.

The chain carries TRBV5-5 and TRBJ1-6, with TRBD1 as a possible D gene (6 bases). Per germline, CDR1 SGHKS and CDR2 YYEKEE (reference sequence). The V and J ends lost 4 bases and 9 bases respectively, with 17 bases between them. The CDR3 covers 15 residues. CDR3 nucleotides: TGTGCCAGCAGCCCCTCAGGGGAGGGGCGTTCACCCCTCCACTTT. As protein: CASSPSGEGRSPLHF. Filled out from reference TRBV5-5 and TRBJ1-6, the complete variable domain reads DAGVTQSPTHLIKTRGQQVTLRCSPISGHKSVSWYQQVLGQGPQFIFQYYEKEERGRGNFPDRFSARQFPNYSSELNVNALLLGDSALYLCASSPSGEGRSPLHFGNGTRLTVT.

This chain links TRBV7-3 with TRBJ1-1; D gene uncertain. The CDR3 loop spans 13 amino acids. Germline CDR1 SGHTA, CDR2 FQGTGA. The V end was cut by 4 bases, the J end by 5 bases, with 11 bases between. The CDR3 bases are TGTGCCAGCAGCTCGACGGGTTCTACTGAAGCTTTCTTT. Amino acid sequence: CASSSTGSTEAFF.

The gene calls are TRBV19 and TRBJ2-2; 8 bases match TRBD1. The V gene's germline CDR1 is LNHDA and CDR2 SQIVND (reference sequence). The J segment lost 0 bases and the V segment lost 5 bases, leaving 5 bases of the junction unmatched. The CDR3 spans 16 residues. The CDR3 is CASSSPGQANTGELFF. DNA of the CDR3: TGTGCCAGTAGTTCGCCGGGACAGGCGAACACCGGGGAGCTGTTTTTT.

The gene calls are TRBV30 and TRBJ2-6; maybe TRBD2 (5 bases). The V and J ends lost 7 bases and 4 bases respectively, with 14 bases between them. Germline loops: CDR1 GTSNPN, CDR2 SVGIG (reference sequence). The CDR3 contains 14 residues. DNA of the CDR3: TGTGCCTTCCAGAGAGGGAACGGGGCCAACGTCCTGACTTTC. Its protein product is CAFQRGNGANVLTF. The full variable domain, rest sourced from reference TRBV30 and TRBJ2-6, is SQTIHQWPATLVQPVGSPLSLECTVEGTSNPNLYWYRQAAGRGLQLLFYSVGIGQISSEVPQNLSASRPQDRQFILSSKKLLLSDSGFYLCAFQRGNGANVLTFGAGSRLTVL.

The J gene is TRBJ1-1, the V gene TRBV28; no definite D call. The germline CDR1 and CDR2 sequences are MDHEN and SYDVKM. Trimming left V 3 bases short and J 5 bases short, with 7 bases between. The CDR3 is 12 residues long. This chain's CDR3 is CASSFSVTEAFF. CDR3 sequence (DNA): TGTGCCAGCAGTTTCTCCGTAACTGAAGCTTTCTTT.

The CDR3 loop is CASNFARGAYEQYF. The DNA of the CDR3 is TGTGCCAGCAACTTCGCCCGGGGGGCCTACGAGCAGTACTTC. This chain links TRBV10-3 with TRBJ2-7; 7 bases line up with TRBD2. This CDR3 contains 14 residues. Germline values: CDR1 ENHRY, CDR2 SYGVKD. With 10 bases clipped from V and 2 bases from J, the junction kept 11 bases outside the gene matches.

The V gene is TRBV5-6, the J gene TRBJ2-3; 11 bases are a match to TRBD2. V lost 5 bases and J lost 3; bases outside the gene matches: 8. The CDR3 loop spans 16 amino acids. Germline V lookup: CDR1 SGHDT, CDR2 YYEEEE. DNA for the CDR3: TGTGCCAGCAGACCACTAGCGGGAGCAGGGACAGATACGCAGTATTTT. Its protein is CASRPLAGAGTDTQYF.

The DNA for the CDR3 is TGCGCCAGCAGCCAAGAAATGGGGACAGGGCGAATAGGGGAGCAGTACTTC. Its translation is CASSQEMGTGRIGEQYF. This chain links TRBV4-3 with TRBJ2-7, with TRBD1 matching 9 bases. V dropped 0 bases and J dropped 7; count of bases not matched to a gene: 13. Germline V gene lookup returns CDR1 LGHNA and CDR2 YSLEER. This CDR3 spans 17 amino acids.

This chain joins TRBV29-1 and TRBJ1-4; no reliable D call. The CDR3 sequence is 15 residues long. Germline CDR1 SQVTM, CDR2 ANQGSEA. The V end lost 7 bases, the J end lost 4 bases, and 19 bases lay between the germline ends. CDR3 in amino acids: CSAASPGHSNEKLFF. CDR3 DNA sequence: TGCAGCGCCGCATCACCGGGCCATAGTAATGAAAAACTGTTTTTT.